This T cell receptor (beta chain) comes out of a study of shared clonotypes between healthy human individuals. The overall study: Participating donors consisted of two women and a few men aged 18 to 49. CD4 naive and memory got three plates each, CD8 naive two, CD8 memory one.

Replicate PCRs run on sorted subsets employed around 200 ng DNA, some 33,000 T cell genomes. The data were produced by immunoSEQ multiplex PCR, yet TCRdb's version contains in-frame clones alone and is incomplete. The repertoire holds some 1,600,000 clones, with approximately 98% as singletons. Broader study findings: Sampling included only blood; tissue repertoires likely differ.

Comments on this clone: The antigen is not known.

CDR1 and CDR2 from the germline V gene are SGHNT and YYREEE (reference sequence). The length of the CDR3 is 14 residues. The trim removed 0 bases at V and 3 bases at J, leaving 0 bases unmatched. Source material: naive CD4+ T cells sorted from blood. Specified subset: CD45RA+ positively selected. The V and J genes are TRBV5-4 and TRBJ1-3; 7 nucleotides match TRBD1. The source of this sequence is a man aged 30 to 39 in good health. CDR3 protein: CASSLAGGGNTIYF. The CDR3 bases are TGTGCCAGCAGCTTGGCAGGGGGTGGAAACACCATATATTTT.